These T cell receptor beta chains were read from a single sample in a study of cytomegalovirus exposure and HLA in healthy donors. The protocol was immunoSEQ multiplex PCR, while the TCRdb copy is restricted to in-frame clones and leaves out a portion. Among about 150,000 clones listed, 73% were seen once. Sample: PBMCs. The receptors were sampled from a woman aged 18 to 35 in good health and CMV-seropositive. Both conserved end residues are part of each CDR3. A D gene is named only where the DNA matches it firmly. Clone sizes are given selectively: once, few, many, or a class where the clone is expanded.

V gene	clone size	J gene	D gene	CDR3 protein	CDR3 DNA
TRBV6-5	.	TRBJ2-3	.	CASSPPVSDTQYF	TGTGCCAGCAGTCCCCCGGTATCAGATACGCAGTATTTT
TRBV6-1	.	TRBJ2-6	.	CASSVEDSGANVLTF	TGTGCCAGCAGTGTTGAGGACTCTGGGGCCAACGTCCTGACTTTC
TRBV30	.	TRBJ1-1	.	CAWTILGATGTEAFF	TGTGCCTGGACCATCTTAGGGGCGACCGGCACTGAAGCTTTCTTT
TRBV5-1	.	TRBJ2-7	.	CASSLVGAKDEQYF	TGCGCCAGCAGCTTGGTAGGGGCTAAGGACGAGCAGTACTTC
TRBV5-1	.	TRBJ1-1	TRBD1	CASSLEWTGGRAFF	TGCGCCAGCAGCTTGGAATGGACAGGGGGAAGAGCTTTCTTT
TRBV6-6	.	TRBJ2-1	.	CASSFSNEQFF	TGTGCCAGCAGTTTCAGTAATGAGCAGTTCTTC
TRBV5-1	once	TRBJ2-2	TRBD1	CASRQGAGELFF	TGCGCCAGCAGACAGGGGGCCGGGGAGCTGTTTTTT
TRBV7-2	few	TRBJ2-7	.	CASSPRQDYEQYF	TGTGCCAGCAGCCCCAGACAGGACTACGAGCAGTACTTC
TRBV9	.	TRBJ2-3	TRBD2	CASSAAGAGGPTDTQYF	TGTGCCAGCAGCGCAGCGGGAGCGGGGGGGCCGACAGATACGCAGTATTTT
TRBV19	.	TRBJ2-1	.	CASSPAGGGRAEQFF	TGTGCCAGTAGCCCTGCCGGAGGGGGGAGGGCAGAGCAGTTCTTC
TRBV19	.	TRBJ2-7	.	CASSLSHQQGYEQYF	TGTGCCAGTAGCCTCTCCCACCAACAGGGCTACGAGCAGTACTTC
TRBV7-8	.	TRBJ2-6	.	CASSPHDRRAGANVLTF	TGTGCCAGCAGCCCCCACGACAGGCGGGCTGGGGCCAACGTCCTGACTTTC
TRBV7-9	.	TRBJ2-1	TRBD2	CASSPKLAGGGNEQFF	TGTGCCAGCAGCCCAAAGCTAGCGGGGGGGGGAAATGAGCAGTTCTTC
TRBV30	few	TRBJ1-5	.	CAWSVSGSNQPQHF	TGTGCCTGGAGTGTCTCGGGTAGCAATCAGCCCCAGCATTTT
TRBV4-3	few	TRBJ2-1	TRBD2	CASSQDPVTSGGIVQFF	TGCGCCAGCAGCCAAGATCCGGTAACTAGCGGGGGGATTGTGCAGTTCTTC
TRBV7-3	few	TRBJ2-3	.	CASSLVGGTDFRNTQYF	TGTGCCAGCAGCTTGGTAGGAGGGACAGATTTTAGGAATACGCAGTATTTT
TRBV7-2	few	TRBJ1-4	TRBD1	CASSAYPGTVNEKLFF	TGTGCCAGCAGCGCATACCCCGGGACAGTCAATGAAAAACTGTTTTTT
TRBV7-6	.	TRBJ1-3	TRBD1	CASSQGTGRGNTIYF	TGTGCCAGCAGCCAAGGGACAGGCCGAGGGAACACCATATATTTT
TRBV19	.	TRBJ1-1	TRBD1	CATTPKGATGSAFF	TGTGCCACCACACCCAAGGGGGCGACCGGTTCGGCTTTCTTT
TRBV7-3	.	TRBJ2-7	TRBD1	CASSSGQGPYEQYF	TGTGCCAGCAGCTCTGGACAGGGGCCCTACGAGCAGTACTTC
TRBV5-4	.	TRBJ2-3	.	CASSTPQSTDTQYF	TGTGCCAGCAGCACCCCTCAAAGCACAGACACGCAGTATTTT